This T cell receptor beta chain was obtained from a study of shared clonotypes between healthy human individuals. Study-wide context: With ages of 18 to 49, the donors were two women and three men. Study results and limitations: The authors sampled blood alone, and tissue repertoires likely differ.

This CDR3 region has 17 residues. Germline assignment: CDR1 SGHDT and CDR2 YYEEEE. Assay used: immunoSEQ multiplex PCR; TCRdb lists only in-frame clones, some missing. The sample carries about half a million clones, approximately 77% recorded once. A remark on this clone: As yet, its antigen is unknown. A far larger clone is a single base away, which makes a read error likely. Additional DNA sequences in this sample encode the identical CDR3.

This sequence originates from a woman aged 40 to 50 in good health. Some clones in this sample may be carry-over from other donors' samples. The chain couples TRBV5-6 to TRBJ1-5, with D tentatively TRBD1 (5 bases). Sequencing was performed on PBMCs. The CDR3 is CASSLGRERPSNQPQHF. The CDR3 DNA reads as TGCGCCAGCAGCTTGGGCAGGGAGAGACCAAGCAATCAGCCCCAGCATTTT.